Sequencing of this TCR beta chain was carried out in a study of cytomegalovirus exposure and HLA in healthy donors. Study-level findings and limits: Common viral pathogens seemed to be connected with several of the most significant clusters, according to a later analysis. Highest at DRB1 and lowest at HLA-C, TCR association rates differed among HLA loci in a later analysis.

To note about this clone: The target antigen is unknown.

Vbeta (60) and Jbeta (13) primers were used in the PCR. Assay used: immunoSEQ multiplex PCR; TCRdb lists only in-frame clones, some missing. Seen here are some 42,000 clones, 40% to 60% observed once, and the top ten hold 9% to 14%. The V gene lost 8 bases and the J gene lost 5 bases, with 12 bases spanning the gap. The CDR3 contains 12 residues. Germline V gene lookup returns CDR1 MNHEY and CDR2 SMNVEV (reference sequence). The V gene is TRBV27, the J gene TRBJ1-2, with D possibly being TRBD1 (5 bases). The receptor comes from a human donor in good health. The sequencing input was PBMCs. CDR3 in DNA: TGTGCCAGCGGTAGGAGGGGTTATGGCTACACCTTC. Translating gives CASGRRGYGYTF.